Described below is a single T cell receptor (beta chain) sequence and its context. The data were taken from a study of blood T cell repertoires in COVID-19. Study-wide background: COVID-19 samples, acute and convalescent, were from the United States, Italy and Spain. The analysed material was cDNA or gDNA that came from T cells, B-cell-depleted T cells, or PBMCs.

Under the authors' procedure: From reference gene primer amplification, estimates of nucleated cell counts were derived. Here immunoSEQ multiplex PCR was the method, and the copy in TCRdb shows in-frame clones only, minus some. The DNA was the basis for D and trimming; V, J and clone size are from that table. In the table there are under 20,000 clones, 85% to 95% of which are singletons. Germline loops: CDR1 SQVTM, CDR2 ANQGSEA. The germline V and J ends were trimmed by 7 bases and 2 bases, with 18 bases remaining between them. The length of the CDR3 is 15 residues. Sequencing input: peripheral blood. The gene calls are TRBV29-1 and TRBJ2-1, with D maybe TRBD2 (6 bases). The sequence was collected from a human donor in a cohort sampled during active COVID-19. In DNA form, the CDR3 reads TGCAGCGCTCCGTTGCTGGAGGGGACCTACAATGAGCAGTTCTTC. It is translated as CSAPLLEGTYNEQFF.